In this sample, the clone carrying this T cell receptor (beta chain) turned up a few times. The protocol was immunoSEQ multiplex PCR, while the TCRdb copy is restricted to in-frame clones and leaves out a portion. The sample carries more than 15,000 clones, more than 75% recorded once. Per the germline V gene, CDR1 is SGHAT and CDR2 is FQNNGV. The V gene lost 1 base and the J gene lost 6 bases, with 13 bases spanning the gap. This CDR3 is 15 amino acids long. These data belong to a study of technical replicates of blood from a handful of donors. The TCR originated in a human donor in good health. The chain is built from TRBV11-2 and TRBJ1-5; unclear D gene. Sequencing was done on a sample of PBMCs. CDR3: CASSLGGENGQPQHF. The DNA for the CDR3 is TGTGCCAGCAGCTTAGGTGGGGAGAATGGTCAGCCCCAGCATTTT.